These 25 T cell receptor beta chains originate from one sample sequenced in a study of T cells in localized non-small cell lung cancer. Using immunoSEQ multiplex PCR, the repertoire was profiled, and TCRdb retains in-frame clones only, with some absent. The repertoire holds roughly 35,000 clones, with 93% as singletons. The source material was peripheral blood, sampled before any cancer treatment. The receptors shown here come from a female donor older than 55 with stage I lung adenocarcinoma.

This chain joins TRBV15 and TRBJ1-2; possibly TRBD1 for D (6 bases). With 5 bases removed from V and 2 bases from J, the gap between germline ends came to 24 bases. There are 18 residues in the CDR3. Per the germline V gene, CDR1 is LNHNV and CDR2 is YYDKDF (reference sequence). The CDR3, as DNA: TGTGCCACCAGCCCCCTCGGCAGGGGAAAAACGGGCAACTATGGCTACACCTTC. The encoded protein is CATSPLGRGKTGNYGYTF. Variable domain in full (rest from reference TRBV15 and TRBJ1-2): DAMVIQNPRYQVTQFGKPVTLSCSQTLNHNVMYWYQQKSSQAPKLLFHYYDKDFNNEADTPDNFQSRRPNTSFCFLDIRSPGLGDTAMYLCATSPLGRGKTGNYGYTFGSGTRLTVV.

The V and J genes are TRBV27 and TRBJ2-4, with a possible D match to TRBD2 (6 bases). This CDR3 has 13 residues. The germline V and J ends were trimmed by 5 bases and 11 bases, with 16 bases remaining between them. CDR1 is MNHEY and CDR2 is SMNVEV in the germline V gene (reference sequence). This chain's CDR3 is CASSVPGSGVQYF. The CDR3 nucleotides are TGTGCCAGCAGTGTACCTGGATCGGGGGTTCAGTACTTC.

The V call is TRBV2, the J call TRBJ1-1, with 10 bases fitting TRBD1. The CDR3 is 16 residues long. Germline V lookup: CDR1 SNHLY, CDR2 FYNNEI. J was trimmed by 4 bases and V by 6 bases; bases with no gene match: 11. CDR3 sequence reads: CASSLDATGGGTEAFF. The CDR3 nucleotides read TGTGCCAGCAGCCTCGATGCGACAGGGGGCGGCACTGAAGCTTTCTTT. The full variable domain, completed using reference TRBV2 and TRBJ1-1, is EPEVTQTPSHQVTQMGQEVILRCVPISNHLYFYWYRQILGQKVEFLVSFYNNEISEKSEIFDDQFSVERPDGSNFTLKIRSTKLEDSAMYFCASSLDATGGGTEAFFGQGTRLTVV.

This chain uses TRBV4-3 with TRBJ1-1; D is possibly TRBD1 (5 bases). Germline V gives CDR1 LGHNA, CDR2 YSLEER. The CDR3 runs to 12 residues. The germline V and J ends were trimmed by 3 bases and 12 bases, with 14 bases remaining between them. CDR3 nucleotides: TGCGCCAGCAGCCACTCGTGGGGGGAGACTTTCTTT. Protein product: CASSHSWGETFF.

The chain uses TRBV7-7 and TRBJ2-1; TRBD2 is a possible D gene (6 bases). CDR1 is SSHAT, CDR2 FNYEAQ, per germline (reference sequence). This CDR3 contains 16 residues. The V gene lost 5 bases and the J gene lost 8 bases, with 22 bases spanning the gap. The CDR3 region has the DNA TGTGCCAGCAGCCCCGCCGGGACTCTGACCGTGCATGAGCAGTTCTTC. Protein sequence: CASSPAGTLTVHEQFF.

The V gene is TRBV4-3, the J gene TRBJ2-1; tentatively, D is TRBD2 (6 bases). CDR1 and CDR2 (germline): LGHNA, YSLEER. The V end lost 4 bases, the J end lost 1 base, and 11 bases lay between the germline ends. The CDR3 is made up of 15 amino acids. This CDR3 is CASSRAGTSYNEQFF. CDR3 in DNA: TGCGCCAGCAGCCGAGCCGGGACTTCCTACAATGAGCAGTTCTTC.

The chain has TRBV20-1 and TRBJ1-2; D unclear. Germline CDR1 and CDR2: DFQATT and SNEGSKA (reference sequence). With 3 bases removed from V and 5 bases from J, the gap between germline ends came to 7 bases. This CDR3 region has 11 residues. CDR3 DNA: TGCAGTGCTAGTGTCGGGTATGGCTACACCTTC. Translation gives CSASVGYGYTF.

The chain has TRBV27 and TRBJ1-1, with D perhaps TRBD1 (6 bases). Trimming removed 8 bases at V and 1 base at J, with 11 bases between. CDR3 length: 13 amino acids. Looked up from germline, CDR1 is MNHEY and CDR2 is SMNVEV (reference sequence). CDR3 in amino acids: CASSRTENTEAFF. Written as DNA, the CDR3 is TGTGCCAGCTCTCGGACAGAGAACACTGAAGCTTTCTTT.

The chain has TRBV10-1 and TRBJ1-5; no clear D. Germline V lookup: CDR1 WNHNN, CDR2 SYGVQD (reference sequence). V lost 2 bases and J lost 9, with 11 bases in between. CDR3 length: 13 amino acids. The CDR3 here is CASSETPGLPQHF. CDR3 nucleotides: TGCGCCAGCAGTGAGACGCCCGGTTTGCCCCAGCATTTT.

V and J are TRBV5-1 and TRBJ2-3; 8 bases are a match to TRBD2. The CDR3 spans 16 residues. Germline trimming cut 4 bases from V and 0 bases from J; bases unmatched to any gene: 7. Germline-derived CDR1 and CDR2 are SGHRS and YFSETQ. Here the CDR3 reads CASSELAGSSTDTQYF. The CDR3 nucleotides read TGCGCCAGCAGCGAGTTAGCGGGGTCTAGCACAGATACGCAGTATTTT.

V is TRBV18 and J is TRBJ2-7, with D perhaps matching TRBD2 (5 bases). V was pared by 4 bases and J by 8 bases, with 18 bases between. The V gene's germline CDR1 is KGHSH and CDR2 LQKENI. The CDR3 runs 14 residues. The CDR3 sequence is CASSLPGISKQQYV. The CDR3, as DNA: TGTGCCAGCTCACTGCCCGGGATATCTAAACAGCAGTACGTC.

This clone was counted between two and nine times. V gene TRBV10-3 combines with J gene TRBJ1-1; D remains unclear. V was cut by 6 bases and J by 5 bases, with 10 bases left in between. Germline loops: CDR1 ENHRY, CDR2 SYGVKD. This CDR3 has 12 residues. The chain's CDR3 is CAIRQAETEAFF. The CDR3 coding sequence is TGTGCCATCAGGCAGGCCGAGACTGAAGCTTTCTTT.

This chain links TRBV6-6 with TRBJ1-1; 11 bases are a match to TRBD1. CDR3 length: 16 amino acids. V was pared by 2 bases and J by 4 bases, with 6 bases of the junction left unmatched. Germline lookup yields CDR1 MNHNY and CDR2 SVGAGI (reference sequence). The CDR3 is CASSYPGTGGSTEAFF. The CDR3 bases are TGTGCCAGCAGTTACCCTGGGACAGGGGGGAGCACTGAAGCTTTCTTT.

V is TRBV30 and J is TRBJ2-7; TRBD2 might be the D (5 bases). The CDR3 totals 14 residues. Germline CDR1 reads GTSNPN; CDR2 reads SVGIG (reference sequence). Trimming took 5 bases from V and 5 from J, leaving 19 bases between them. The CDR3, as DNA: TGTGCCTGGGAGCAGTTGGGAACTAGACACGAGCAGTACTTC. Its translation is CAWEQLGTRHEQYF.

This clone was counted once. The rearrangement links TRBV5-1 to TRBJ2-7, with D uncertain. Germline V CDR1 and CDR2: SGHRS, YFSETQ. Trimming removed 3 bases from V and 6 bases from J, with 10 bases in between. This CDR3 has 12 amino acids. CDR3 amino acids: CASSSYPLEQYV. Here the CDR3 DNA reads TGCGCCAGCAGCTCCTACCCACTCGAGCAGTACGTC.

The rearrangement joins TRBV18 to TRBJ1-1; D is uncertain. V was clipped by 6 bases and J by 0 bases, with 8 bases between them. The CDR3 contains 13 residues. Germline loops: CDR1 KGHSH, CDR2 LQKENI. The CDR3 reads CASSNPLNTEAFF. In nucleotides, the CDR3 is TGTGCCAGCTCTAATCCACTGAACACTGAAGCTTTCTTT.

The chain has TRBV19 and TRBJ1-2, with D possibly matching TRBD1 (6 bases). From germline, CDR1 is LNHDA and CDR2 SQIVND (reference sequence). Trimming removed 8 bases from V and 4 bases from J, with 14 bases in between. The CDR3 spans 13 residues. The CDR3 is CASSSGQTYGYTF. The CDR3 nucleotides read TGTGCCAGTTCCTCAGGACAGACCTATGGCTACACCTTC.

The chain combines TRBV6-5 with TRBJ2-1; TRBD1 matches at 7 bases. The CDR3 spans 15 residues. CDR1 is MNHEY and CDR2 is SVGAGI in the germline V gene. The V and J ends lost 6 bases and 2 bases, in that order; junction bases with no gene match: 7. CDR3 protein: CASRPTGVPYNEQFF. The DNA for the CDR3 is TGTGCCAGCAGACCCACAGGGGTACCCTACAATGAGCAGTTCTTC.

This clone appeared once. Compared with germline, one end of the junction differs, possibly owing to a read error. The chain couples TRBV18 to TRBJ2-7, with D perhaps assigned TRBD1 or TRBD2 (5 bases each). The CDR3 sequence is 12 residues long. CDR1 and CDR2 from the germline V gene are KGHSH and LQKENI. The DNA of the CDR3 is TGTGCCAGCTCACAAAACCCGGGACCGGATATCTTC. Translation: CASSQNPGPDIF.

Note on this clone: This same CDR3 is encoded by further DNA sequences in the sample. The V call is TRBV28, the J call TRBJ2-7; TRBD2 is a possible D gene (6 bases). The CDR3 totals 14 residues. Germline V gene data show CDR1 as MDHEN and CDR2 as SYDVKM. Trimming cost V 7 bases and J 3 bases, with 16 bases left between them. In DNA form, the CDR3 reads TGTGCCAGCACCCGAGGAGGGTCGATCTACGAGCAGTACTTC. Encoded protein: CASTRGGSIYEQYF.

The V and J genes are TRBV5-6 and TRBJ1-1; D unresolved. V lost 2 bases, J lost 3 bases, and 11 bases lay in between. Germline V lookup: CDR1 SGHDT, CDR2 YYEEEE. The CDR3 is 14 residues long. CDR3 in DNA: TGTGCCAGCAGCTTAGAGGGAATATACACTGAAGCTTTCTTT. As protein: CASSLEGIYTEAFF.

CDR3 bases: TGTGCCAGCAGTGAAGCGCCGGGACACGAGCAGTACTTC. The encoded protein is CASSEAPGHEQYF. This chain uses TRBV6-5 with TRBJ2-7; D assignment may be TRBD1 or TRBD2 (5 bases each). CDR1 MNHEY and CDR2 SVGAGI come from the germline V gene. CDR3 length: 13 amino acids. The ends were cut back, 5 bases at V and 5 bases at J, with 13 bases in the middle.

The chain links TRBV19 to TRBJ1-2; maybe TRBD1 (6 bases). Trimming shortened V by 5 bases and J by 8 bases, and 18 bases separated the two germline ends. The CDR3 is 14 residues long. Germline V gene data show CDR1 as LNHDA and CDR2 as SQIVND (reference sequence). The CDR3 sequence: CASSPRGGDGGYTF. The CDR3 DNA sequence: TGTGCCAGTAGTCCCCGAGGGGGGGATGGAGGCTACACCTTC.

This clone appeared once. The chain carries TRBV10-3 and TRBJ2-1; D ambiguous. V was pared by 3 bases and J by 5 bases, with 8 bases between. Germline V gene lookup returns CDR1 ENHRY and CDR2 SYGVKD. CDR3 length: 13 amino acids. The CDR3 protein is CAISDRTNNEQFF. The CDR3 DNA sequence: TGTGCCATCAGTGATCGGACGAACAATGAGCAGTTCTTC.

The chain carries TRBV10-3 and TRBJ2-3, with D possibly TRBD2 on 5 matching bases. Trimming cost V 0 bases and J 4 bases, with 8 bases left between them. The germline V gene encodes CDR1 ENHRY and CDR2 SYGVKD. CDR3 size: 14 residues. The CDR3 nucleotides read TGTGCCATCAGTGAGTCGACCGGGGCAGATACGCAGTATTTT. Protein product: CAISESTGADTQYF.